Below, one TCR beta chain is given with its context. Its antigen remains unidentified. These data belong to a study of T cell repertoires in cytomegalovirus infection. Study-wide background: Public TCR beta signatures marked donors with CMV infection and the matching HLA. Study-level findings and limits: Dominant in the ex vivo response were TCR beta clonotypes restricted by HLA-C and specific for CMV.

V was cut by 3 bases and J by 3 bases, with 14 bases left in between. The CDR3 is 15 amino acids. CDR1 SEHNR and CDR2 FQNEAQ come from the germline V gene (reference sequence). TCRdb reanalysed the reads using MiXCR and keeps one entry per CDR3 protein. The sample has 69,000 or so distinct CDR3 sequences; about 27% are singletons. The source was CD8+ T cells from cultured PBMCs, collected from culture after CMV antigen stimulation. V usage is TRBV7-9 and J usage is TRBJ1-2; D is unresolved. The origin of this receptor is a human donor in good health (CMV status not recorded). Some clones in this sample may be carry-over from other donors' samples. This CDR3 reads CASSFAGRLDYGYTF. CDR3 nucleotides: TGTGCCAGCAGCTTCGCCGGACGGCTAGACTATGGCTACACCTTC.